This T cell receptor beta chain was identified during a study of liver allograft versus peripheral blood T cells (dated by TCRdb to the early 2020s). At the level of the whole study: The study compared T cell receptor repertoires found within transplanted livers against repertoires in the peripheral blood of liver transplant recipients.

Sequencing relied on an Illumina MiSeq. TCRdb reprocessing: public reads trimmed at Q25 with fastp, clones called with MiXCR, in-frame beta chains kept. Each CDR3 protein appears once, grouped with its most common genes and DNA. A total of around 8,600 distinct CDR3 sequences appear in this sample, approximately 18% of them only once. Of the sample, around 23% is held by the ten largest clones. This clonotype was seen a handful of times. Its target antigen remains unknown. Base quality data are lacking; no much larger clone is found one base away. The CDR3, cysteine through phenylalanine, is 15 amino acids long. Only the CDR3 DNA is retained, 45 bases long and in frame from the first base. Trimming accounts for 3 bases at V and 4 bases at J, while the number of junction bases matched to no gene is 9. Findings and caveats that apply to the study as a whole: The T cell receptor repertoires within liver allografts were reported to be different from the T cell receptor repertoires detected in peripheral blood.

The V gene is TRBV12-3 or TRBV12-4 and the J gene is TRBJ2-7; TRBD1 agrees with 7 junctional bases. This receptor was taken from a human patient who had a liver transplant. Post transplant, some T cells may arise from the graft donor. CDR3 reads: CASSFGTGDWYEQYF. The nucleotide sequence reads TGTGCCAGCAGTTTCGGCACAGGGGATTGGTACGAGCAGTACTTC.